A single sample is the source of the 29 T cell receptor beta chains below, sequenced in a study of OX40 agonist ivuxolimab in advanced cancers. The data were produced by immunoSEQ multiplex PCR, yet TCRdb's version contains in-frame clones alone and is incomplete. Among tens of thousands of clones listed, around 84% were seen once. The source material was CD4+ or CD8+ T cells sorted from blood, sampled in a trial of the OX40 agonist ivuxolimab. The receptors originated from an adult with an advanced solid tumor such as melanoma, head and neck, liver or kidney cancer.

The chain links TRBV7-2 to TRBJ1-2; TRBD1 is a possible D gene (6 bases). CDR3 length: 14 residues. V lost 5 bases to trimming and J lost 2 bases, with 12 bases between them. Germline lookup yields CDR1 SGHTA and CDR2 FQGNSA. CDR3 loop: CASSEQQGNYGYTF. DNA for the CDR3: TGTGCCAGCAGCGAACAACAGGGAAACTATGGCTACACCTTC.

This chain joins TRBV5-1 and TRBJ1-2; possibly TRBD1 for D (6 bases). CDR3 length: 14 residues. Germline loops: CDR1 SGHRS, CDR2 YFSETQ. V lost 2 bases and J lost 5, with 13 bases in between. The CDR3 DNA follows: TGCGCCAGCAGCTTAGGGTCAGGGGTATATGGCTACACCTTC. Protein sequence: CASSLGSGVYGYTF. Based on the CDR3 plus reference TRBV5-1 and TRBJ1-2, the full variable domain is KAGVTQTPRYLIKTRGQQVTLSCSPISGHRSVSWYQQTPGQGLQFLFEYFSETQRNKGNFPGRFSGRQFSNSRSEMNVSTLELGDSALYLCASSLGSGVYGYTFGSGTRLTVV.

The genes are TRBV6-5 and TRBJ2-4; 10 nucleotides align to TRBD1. The trim removed 4 bases at V and 2 bases at J, leaving 5 bases unmatched. Germline assignment: CDR1 MNHEY and CDR2 SVGAGI. This CDR3 contains 16 residues. CDR3 coding DNA: TGTGCCAGCAGTTTGACAGGGGGCAAGTCCAAAAACATTCAGTACTTC. Translating it yields CASSLTGGKSKNIQYF.

This sequence joins TRBV4-1 and TRBJ2-7; 9 bases line up with TRBD2. The V gene end was trimmed by 0 bases and the J gene end by 4 bases; junction bases not matched to a gene: 7. Germline CDR1 and CDR2: MGHRA and YSYEKL. The CDR3 totals 16 residues. CDR3 protein: CASSQDPASGEYEQYF. CDR3 nucleotide sequence: TGCGCCAGCAGCCAAGATCCGGCTAGCGGGGAATACGAGCAGTACTTC.

This clone has just one count. This chain connects TRBV6-5 to TRBJ2-7, with 7 nucleotides matching TRBD2. The ends lost 1 base at V and 2 bases at J; junction bases unmatched: 2. This CDR3 has 14 amino acids. CDR1 and CDR2 from the germline V gene are MNHEY and SVGAGI. This chain's CDR3 is CASSYLGGAYEQYF. The CDR3 DNA is TGTGCCAGCAGTTACTTGGGAGGGGCCTACGAGCAGTACTTC.

The chain links TRBV19 to TRBJ2-6; the D gene is possibly TRBD1 (6 bases). This CDR3 spans 19 amino acids. Germline V gene data show CDR1 as LNHDA and CDR2 as SQIVND (reference sequence). The germline V and J ends were trimmed by 3 bases and 1 base, with 19 bases remaining between them. CDR3 region: CASSIFGQWDLSGANVLTF. CDR3 nucleotide sequence: TGTGCCAGTAGTATTTTCGGACAGTGGGACCTATCTGGGGCCAACGTCCTGACTTTC.

The chain recombines TRBV6-5 with TRBJ2-5, with D perhaps TRBD1 (5 bases). The J call may be mistaken, given a closer DNA end match to TRBJ2-7. CDR3 length: 14 residues. Germline V gene sequence: CDR1 MNHEY, CDR2 SVGAGI. The CDR3 nucleotides read TGTGCCAGCATCCAGCTGGGGCCCCGCTACGAGCAGTACTTC. It is translated as CASIQLGPRYEQYF.

The chain combines TRBV18 with TRBJ2-1, with unresolved D. This CDR3 comprises 13 residues. CDR1 and CDR2 from the germline V gene are KGHSH and LQKENI. V lost 3 bases and J lost 4, with 7 bases in between. The CDR3 loop is CASSPSPYNEQFF. The CDR3 DNA follows: TGTGCCAGCTCACCGTCCCCTTACAATGAGCAGTTCTTC. Variable domain in full (rest from reference TRBV18 and TRBJ2-1): NAGVMQNPRHLVRRRGQEARLRCSPMKGHSHVYWYRQLPEEGLKFMVYLQKENIIDESGMPKERFSAEFPKEGPSILRIQQVVRGDSAAYFCASSPSPYNEQFFGPGTRLTVL.

The rearrangement joins TRBV5-4 to TRBJ1-1; 8 bases map to TRBD1. CDR1 and CDR2 from the germline V gene are SGHNT and YYREEE (reference sequence). This CDR3 spans 16 amino acids. V was clipped by 4 bases and J by 6 bases; unmatched bases: 14. The CDR3 DNA reads as TGTGCCAGCAGCCTAGGACTCAGGGGGCAAGTATCTGAAGCTTTCTTT. Residues: CASSLGLRGQVSEAFF.

This clone was counted a few times. In nucleotides, the CDR3 is TGTGCCAGCAGCTTAAACTCCGTCTCCTACGAGCAGTACTTC. This codes for CASSLNSVSYEQYF. The V and J genes are TRBV7-3 and TRBJ2-7; D call uncertain. Trimming stripped 1 base from V and 0 bases from J, with 7 bases between. The germline V gene has CDR1 SGHTA and CDR2 FQGTGA. CDR3 size: 14 residues.

The chain combines TRBV5-4 with TRBJ2-5; D is unresolved. CDR1 is SGHNT and CDR2 is YYREEE in the germline V gene (reference sequence). V gave up 3 bases and J gave up 2 bases, with 5 bases separating them. CDR3 size: 12 residues. The CDR3 loop is CASSSWQETQYF. CDR3 nucleotides: TGTGCCAGCAGCTCCTGGCAAGAGACCCAGTACTTC.

V gene TRBV7-2 combines with J gene TRBJ2-1; D gene uncertain. Germline V gives CDR1 SGHTA, CDR2 FQGNSA. V lost 1 base, J lost 7 bases, and 11 bases lay in between. The CDR3 spans 14 residues. The CDR3 DNA sequence: TGTGCCAGCAGCTTAGTGCCTACCCGGAATGAGCAGTTCTTC. This sequence encodes CASSLVPTRNEQFF.

V is TRBV25-1 and J is TRBJ2-5, with TRBD1 as a possible D gene (6 bases). Germline V CDR1 and CDR2: MGHDK, SYGVNS. Trimming took 2 bases from V and 3 from J, leaving 19 bases between them. CDR3 length: 17 residues. The DNA for the CDR3 is TGTGCCAGCAGTGAACAGAGGACAGTAAGAATTAAAGAGACCCAGTACTTC. This codes for CASSEQRTVRIKETQYF.

V gene TRBV19 combines with J gene TRBJ2-7; 8 nucleotides align to TRBD2. Germline V lookup: CDR1 LNHDA, CDR2 SQIVND (reference sequence). CDR3 size: 16 residues. J gave up 6 bases and V 4 bases, and 14 bases lay outside the gene matches. The DNA of the CDR3 is TGTGCCAGTAGTAGCGAGCGAGCGGGGGCCACTCGCGAGCAGTACTTC. This gives the protein CASSSERAGATREQYF.

The chain couples TRBV7-2 to TRBJ1-2; D ambiguous. V gave up 5 bases and J gave up 4 bases, with 8 bases separating them. The germline CDR1 and CDR2 sequences are SGHTA and FQGNSA. This CDR3 comprises 12 residues. The CDR3 is CASSRDGYGYTF. The CDR3 nucleotides are TGTGCCAGCAGCCGCGATGGCTATGGCTACACCTTC.

The CDR3 sequence: CASILGGLSTEAFF. Written as DNA, the CDR3 is TGCGCCAGCATCCTCGGGGGTCTCTCCACTGAAGCTTTCTTT. This chain connects TRBV5-1 to TRBJ1-1, with D possibly matching TRBD1 (5 bases). Germline values: CDR1 SGHRS, CDR2 YFSETQ. V lost 6 bases and J 4 bases, leaving 16 bases between the germline ends. CDR3 size: 14 residues.

V and J are TRBV7-2 and TRBJ1-5; D unclear. The CDR3 sequence is 13 residues long. V was clipped by 5 bases and J by 0 bases, with 5 bases between them. CDR1 and CDR2 from the germline V gene are SGHTA and FQGNSA. CDR3 in DNA: TGTGCCAGCAGCCGTATTAGCAATCAGCCCCAGCATTTT. Protein sequence: CASSRISNQPQHF.

The chain uses TRBV7-9 and TRBJ1-2, with D tentatively TRBD1 (5 bases). This CDR3 region has 12 residues. V lost 4 bases and J lost 6, with 9 bases in between. The V gene's germline CDR1 is SEHNR and CDR2 FQNEAQ (reference sequence). As DNA, the CDR3 is TGTGCCAGCAGCTGGGGGGGAGATGGCTACACCTTC. Its protein product is CASSWGGDGYTF.

This clone was found once. The chain uses TRBV5-1 and TRBJ1-1, with 7 bases that match TRBD1. Germline loops: CDR1 SGHRS, CDR2 YFSETQ. Trimming at V came to 4 bases and at J to 6 bases, leaving 12 bases not matched to a gene. The CDR3 extends over 15 amino acids. Written as DNA, the CDR3 is TGCGCCAGCAGCCAACAAGGGGGCGCGGGTGCTGAAGCTTTCTTT. The encoded protein is CASSQQGGAGAEAFF.

This sequence joins TRBV7-9 and TRBJ2-7; possible D gene TRBD2, 6 bases. Trimming cost V 5 bases and J 3 bases, with 20 bases left between them. The V gene's germline CDR1 is SEHNR and CDR2 FQNEAQ (reference sequence). The CDR3 consists of 16 residues. Written as DNA, the CDR3 is TGTGCCAGCAGCCACGGGGGAGGAGGGGCCATCTACGAGCAGTACTTC. Translated: CASSHGGGGAIYEQYF.

This clone has a single count. This chain links TRBV7-3 with TRBJ2-1, with TRBD2 matching over 9 bases. V shed 4 bases and J 9 bases; nucleotides not matched to a gene: 1. Germline values: CDR1 SGHTA, CDR2 FQGTGA. The CDR3 covers 12 residues. Written as DNA, the CDR3 is TGTGCCAGCAGCTCGCGGGGGGGTGAGCAGTTCTTC. It translates to CASSSRGGEQFF. Looking up the rest from reference TRBV7-3 and TRBJ2-1 gives the full variable domain: GAGVSQTPSNKVTEKGKYVELRCDPISGHTALYWYRQSLGQGPEFLIYFQGTGAADDSGLPNDRFFAVRPEGSVSTLKIQRTERGDSAVYLCASSSRGGEQFFGPGTRLTVL.

The chain employs TRBV19 and TRBJ1-5, with no clear D. Germline CDR1 is LNHDA and CDR2 is SQIVND (reference sequence). The CDR3 runs to 14 residues. V was shortened by 6 bases and J by 1 base, with 10 bases between the two germline ends. CDR3 DNA sequence: TGTGCCAGTAGGACCCAGCTCAGCAATCAGCCCCAGCATTTT. Translated, it gives CASRTQLSNQPQHF.

V usage is TRBV5-1 and J usage is TRBJ2-3; weak D call: TRBD1 (6 bases). The CDR3 contains 15 residues. Germline CDR1 is SGHRS and CDR2 is YFSETQ. Trimming removed 5 bases from V and 3 bases from J, with 16 bases in between. In DNA form, the CDR3 reads TGCGCCAGCAGAGAACAGGGTGAGAGGACAGATACGCAGTATTTT. Translating it yields CASREQGERTDTQYF. Supplemented by reference TRBV5-1 and TRBJ2-3, the full variable domain reads KAGVTQTPRYLIKTRGQQVTLSCSPISGHRSVSWYQQTPGQGLQFLFEYFSETQRNKGNFPGRFSGRQFSNSRSEMNVSTLELGDSALYLCASREQGERTDTQYFGPGTRLTVL.

The chain recombines TRBV5-4 with TRBJ1-2, with D perhaps TRBD1 (5 bases). The CDR3 length is 15 residues. V gave up 6 bases and J gave up 5 bases, with 20 bases separating them. Looked up from germline, CDR1 is SGHNT and CDR2 is YYREEE (reference sequence). The CDR3: CASTTAAGNWYGYTF. CDR3 coding DNA: TGTGCCAGCACCACCGCGGCAGGGAATTGGTATGGCTACACCTTC.

The genes are TRBV11-3 and TRBJ2-3; tentatively, D is TRBD2 (6 bases). This CDR3 comprises 15 residues. Trimming cost V 3 bases and J 1 base, with 11 bases left between them. Germline V gives CDR1 SGHNT, CDR2 YENEEA. This CDR3 reads CASSFRRAGTDTQYF. The CDR3 DNA reads as TGTGCCAGCAGCTTCCGGAGGGCTGGCACAGATACGCAGTATTTT.

The table lists this clone with a count of one. The chain carries TRBV15 and TRBJ1-2, with D maybe TRBD1 (5 bases). Trimming removed 2 bases at V and 4 bases at J, with 17 bases between. The germline CDR1 and CDR2 sequences are LNHNV and YYDKDF (reference sequence). The length of the CDR3 is 16 residues. The CDR3 is CATSRTRQTPPYGYTF. CDR3 sequence (DNA): TGTGCCACCAGCAGAACCAGACAGACTCCCCCCTATGGCTACACCTTC. Drawing the rest from reference TRBV15 and TRBJ1-2, the complete variable domain is DAMVIQNPRYQVTQFGKPVTLSCSQTLNHNVMYWYQQKSSQAPKLLFHYYDKDFNNEADTPDNFQSRRPNTSFCFLDIRSPGLGDTAMYLCATSRTRQTPPYGYTFGSGTRLTVV.

The chain joins TRBV11-2 to TRBJ1-1, with D hard to call. With 7 bases removed from V and 1 base from J, the gap between germline ends came to 13 bases. This CDR3 is built from 14 residues. Germline V lookup: CDR1 SGHAT, CDR2 FQNNGV. The CDR3 DNA reads TGTGCCAGCAAAAAGGGAGATTCGAACACTGAAGCTTTCTTT. This gives the protein CASKKGDSNTEAFF.

This chain uses TRBV9 with TRBJ2-5; the D is unclear. The V end was cut by 0 bases, the J end by 0 bases, with 9 bases between. Germline-derived CDR1 and CDR2 are SGDLS and YYNGEE. The CDR3 is 15 residues long. CDR3 sequence reads: CASSVAPGDQETQYF. CDR3 nucleotides: TGTGCCAGCAGCGTAGCTCCTGGGGACCAAGAGACCCAGTACTTC.

The chain joins TRBV7-8 to TRBJ1-2, with D perhaps TRBD1 (6 bases). The CDR3 length is 15 residues. In germline, CDR1 is SGHVS, CDR2 FQNEAQ. Trimming shortened V by 5 bases and J by 4 bases, and 17 bases separated the two germline ends. The CDR3 sequence is CASSMGLQGAYGYTF. The CDR3 DNA reads TGTGCCAGCAGCATGGGCCTACAGGGAGCCTATGGCTACACCTTC.